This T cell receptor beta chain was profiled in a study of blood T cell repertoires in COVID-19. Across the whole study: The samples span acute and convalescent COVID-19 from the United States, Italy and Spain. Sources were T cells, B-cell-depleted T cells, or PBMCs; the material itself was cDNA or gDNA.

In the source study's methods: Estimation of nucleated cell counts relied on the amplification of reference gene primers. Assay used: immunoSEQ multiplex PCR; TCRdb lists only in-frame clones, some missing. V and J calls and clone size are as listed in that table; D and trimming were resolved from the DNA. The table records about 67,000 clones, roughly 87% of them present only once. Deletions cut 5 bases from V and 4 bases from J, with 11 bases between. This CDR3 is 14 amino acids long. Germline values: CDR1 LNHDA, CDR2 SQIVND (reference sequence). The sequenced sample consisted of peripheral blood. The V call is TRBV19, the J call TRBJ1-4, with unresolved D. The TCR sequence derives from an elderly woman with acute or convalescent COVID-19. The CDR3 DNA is TGTGCCAGTAGTCACCCAGCGGTTAATGAAAAACTGTTTTTT. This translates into CASSHPAVNEKLFF.